Sequencing of this T cell receptor beta chain was carried out in a study of CD8+CD57+ T cells in acquired aplastic anemia listed by TCRdb under 2018. Regarding the research as a whole: On average, sorted CD4+ and CD8+ cells yielded 3 to 4 ug of extracted DNA, with a range of about 0.18 to 30 ug. CD8+CD57+ expansion was defined as frequency above the mean frequency observed in healthy subjects. General conclusions and limits of the study: No significant difference in CD8+ Simpson's diversity was found between patients and healthy controls (P=0.060). Around 27 CD8+ CDR3 sequences were shared between patients and controls but appeared highly expressed in patients and within their immunodominant clones.

The patients picked for sequencing were ones in whom flow cytometry had shown an expansion of CD8+CD57+ cells. Severe acquired aplastic anemia was diagnosed in all patients according to International Study of Aplastic Anemia and Agranulocytosis and Camitta criteria. No therapy had been received by the patients at the time of blood sampling. TCR repertoires of sorted CD4+ and CD8+ blood T cells from severe aplastic anemia patients and healthy subjects were deep-sequenced in the study. Patients were enrolled in the USA under clinicaltrials.gov protocols 00001620, 01623167, 00001397, 00071045, 00081523 and 00961064. Ficoll-Paque density gradient centrifugation was used to isolate peripheral blood mononuclear cells. Before DNA was extracted, CD4+ and CD8+ T cells were sorted using either FACS or magnetic beads. Profiling of TCR beta VDJ combinations and CDR3 sequences used genomic DNA as the template. An Illumina HiSeq 2000 was the platform used for TCR repertoire sequencing. Per the authors' processing: TRBV/TRBJ rearrangement plots, CDR3 size and DJ length profiles, and Simpson's diversity index were used to assess repertoires. The immunodominant clone was defined as the most abundant DNA sequence in deep sequencing data. CDR3 amino acid sequences were screened for sharing across subjects and were compared with published repertoires and the VDJdb database. TCRdb reprocessing: public reads trimmed at Q25 with fastp, clones called with MiXCR, in-frame beta chains kept. Every entry covers one CDR3 protein and lists the most common genes and DNA from its rows. These V and J calls rely on TCRdb rather than the paper's analysis. A total of 89,000 or so distinct CDR3 sequences appear in this sample, roughly two thirds of them only once. The ten top clones hold 60% to 80% of the sample.

V loses 3 bases at its end and J loses 7 bases; junction bases beyond the gene matches: 3. The CDR3, cysteine through phenylalanine, is 14 amino acids long. Only the CDR3 DNA stays, 42 bases, in frame from base 1. Per the germline V gene (reference sequence), LNHNV is the CDR1 and YYDKDF is the CDR2. With regard to this clonotype: The clone's antigen remains unknown. Base qualities were left out, and no much larger clone turns up one base away.

The TCR sequence derives from a human donor with aplastic anemia. The sequence links TRBV15 to TRBJ2-1; 10 bases in the middle match TRBD2. The source material was sorted CD4+, CD8+, or CD8+CD57+ T cells (not recorded which) from PBMCs. The CDR3 is CATSRPLAGNEQFF. The nucleotide sequence is TGTGCCACCAGCAGGCCACTAGCGGGAAATGAGCAGTTCTTC. The full variable domain, completed from the reference TRBV15 and TRBJ2-1 proteins outside the CDR3, reads DAMVIQNPRYQVTQFGKPVTLSCSQTLNHNVMYWYQQKSSQAPKLLFHYYDKDFNNEADTPDNFQSRRPNTSFCFLDIRSPGLGDTAMYLCATSRPLAGNEQFFGPGTRLTVL.